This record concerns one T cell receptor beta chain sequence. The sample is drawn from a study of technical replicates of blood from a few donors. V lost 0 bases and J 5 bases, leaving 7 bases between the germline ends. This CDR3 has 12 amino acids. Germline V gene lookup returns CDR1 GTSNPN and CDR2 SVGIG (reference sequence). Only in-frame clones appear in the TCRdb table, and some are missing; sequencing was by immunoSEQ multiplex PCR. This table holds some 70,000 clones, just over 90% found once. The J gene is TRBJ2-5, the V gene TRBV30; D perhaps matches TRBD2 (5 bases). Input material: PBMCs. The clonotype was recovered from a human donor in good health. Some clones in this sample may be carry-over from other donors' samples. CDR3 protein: CAWSVLVETQYF. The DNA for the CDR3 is TGTGCCTGGAGTGTACTAGTGGAGACCCAGTACTTC.